Below are 25 T cell receptor beta chains sequenced from a single sample in a study of shared clonotypes between healthy human individuals (TCRdb year 2020). CD8 naive samples consisted of CD45RO-negative cells that were positively selected for CCR7, yielding a CD45RA+CCR7+ population without TemRA cells. The library was obtained by the immunoSEQ multiplex PCR assay. The table comes from immuneACCESS by way of TCRdb, which keeps in-frame sequences with V and J called. Part of the clones is missing from these tables; in studies checked, under half for an unresolved V gene and the rest for unknown reasons. Present in this sample are around 600,000 clones, roughly 98% of which were seen just once. 0.3% of the sample lies in the top ten. The sequenced sample consisted of naive CD8+ T cells sorted from blood. Read against the paper, the sample's cell subset or site label means: CD45RA+CCR7+. The origin of the receptors is a man aged 30 to 39 in good health.

This clone has a single count. CDR3 residues: CASSLAGGFNEQYF. In nucleotides, the CDR3 is TGTGCCAGCAGCTTAGCGGGAGGGTTCAACGAGCAGTACTTC. This chain joins TRBV27 and TRBJ2-7; TRBD2 matches 11 bases. Germline values: CDR1 MNHEY, CDR2 SMNVEV (reference sequence). V lost 6 bases to trimming and J lost 5 bases; unmatched junction nucleotides: 6. The CDR3 spans 14 residues.

In regard to this clone: The same CDR3 arises from other DNA sequences in this sample as well. This rearrangement joins TRBV5-1 to TRBJ2-7, with 9 bases identical to TRBD1. Germline V CDR1 and CDR2: SGHRS, YFSETQ. This CDR3 region has 14 residues. Losses at the gene ends were 4 bases for V and 4 bases for J; bases not matched to a gene: 6. CDR3 nucleotide sequence: TGCGCCAGCAGCGGGGGGACAGGGTTGTACGAGCAGTACTTC. Residues: CASSGGTGLYEQYF. The variable domain in full, with the rest retrieved from reference TRBV5-1 and TRBJ2-7, is KAGVTQTPRYLIKTRGQQVTLSCSPISGHRSVSWYQQTPGQGLQFLFEYFSETQRNKGNFPGRFSGRQFSNSRSEMNVSTLELGDSALYLCASSGGTGLYEQYFGPGTRLTVT.

As regards this clone: The junction departs from germline at one end; a sequencing error may be responsible. V is TRBV7-9 and J is TRBJ2-7; 10 bases line up with TRBD2. The CDR3 consists of 11 residues. Germline V gene lookup returns CDR1 SEHNR and CDR2 FQNEAQ (reference sequence). The CDR3 sequence is CASSSLAGENF. The CDR3 DNA follows: TGTGCCAGCAGCTCCCTAGCGGGAGAGAACTTC.

The J gene is TRBJ1-1, the V gene TRBV7-3; no clear D. The CDR3 extends over 15 amino acids. From germline, CDR1 is SGHTA and CDR2 FQGTGA. Deletions cut 1 base from V and 0 bases from J, with 9 bases between. Written as DNA, the CDR3 is TGTGCCAGCAGCTTAATGGCAGGACTGAACACTGAAGCTTTCTTT. Translating gives CASSLMAGLNTEAFF.

V gene TRBV25-1 combines with J gene TRBJ2-3; D uncertain. V shed 11 bases and J shed 4 bases, with 16 bases lying between them. Germline CDR1 and CDR2: MGHDK and SYGVNS. The CDR3 covers 13 residues. CDR3 nucleotide sequence: TGTGCCGCCGGACGGCGCAGCGCAGATACGCAGTATTTT. It codes for CAAGRRSADTQYF.

The chain employs TRBV11-2 and TRBJ1-1, with a tentative D call TRBD1 (5 bases). Trimming took off 10 bases at V and 1 base at J, with 13 bases between the two ends. Germline V CDR1 and CDR2: SGHAT, FQNNGV. The CDR3 is 13 amino acids. Written as DNA, the CDR3 is TGTGCCATTTCGGGACCCCCGAACACTGAAGCTTTCTTT. Protein: CAISGPPNTEAFF.

This rearrangement joins TRBV19 to TRBJ2-1; 14 bases line up with TRBD2. V lost 6 bases to trimming and J lost 7 bases; unmatched junction nucleotides: 5. CDR1 is LNHDA and CDR2 is SQIVND in the germline V gene (reference sequence). The CDR3 has 15 residues. CDR3 region: CASRGLAGAMNEQFF. In DNA, the CDR3 is TGTGCCAGTAGGGGACTAGCGGGAGCCATGAATGAGCAGTTCTTC.

The chain combines TRBV27 with TRBJ2-1, with a weak D call TRBD2 (6 bases). The CDR3 totals 14 residues. Per germline, CDR1 MNHEY and CDR2 SMNVEV (reference sequence). V shed 8 bases and J shed 2 bases, with 13 bases lying between them. CDR3 coding DNA: TGTGCCAGCGCCCATGGGGGGACCTACAATGAGCAGTTCTTC. Amino acids: CASAHGGTYNEQFF.

The J gene is TRBJ1-2, the V gene TRBV6-5; TRBD1 aligns across 7 bases. The CDR3 has 15 residues. The V gene's germline CDR1 is MNHEY and CDR2 SVGAGI. J gave up 7 bases and V 2 bases, and 10 bases lay outside the gene matches. The CDR3 spells CASSYGTGQTFGYTF. The DNA for the CDR3 is TGTGCCAGCAGTTACGGAACGGGACAGACCTTTGGCTACACCTTC.

This clone was seen once. The genes are TRBV9 and TRBJ2-7; 7 nucleotides match TRBD2. The CDR3 length is 15 residues. Trimming removed 0 bases from V and 2 bases from J; junction bases left unmatched: 5. Looked up from germline, CDR1 is SGDLS and CDR2 is YYNGEE. In DNA, the CDR3 is TGTGCCAGCAGCGTAGCGGCGGGAGTTACCTACGAGCAGTACTTC. This translates into CASSVAAGVTYEQYF.

The chain couples TRBV5-6 to TRBJ2-7, with D maybe TRBD2 (5 bases). The CDR3 is 12 amino acids. V lost 3 bases, J lost 7 bases, and 11 bases lay in between. Germline lookup yields CDR1 SGHDT and CDR2 YYEEEE. CDR3 region: CASSWGDGEQYF. The CDR3 DNA sequence: TGTGCCAGCAGCTGGGGAGATGGAGAGCAGTACTTC.

This sequence joins TRBV10-2 and TRBJ2-7, with D possibly TRBD1 on 5 matching bases. The V and J ends lost 6 bases and 4 bases respectively, with 16 bases between them. This CDR3 has 14 amino acids. Germline-derived CDR1 and CDR2 are WSHSY and SAAADI. The CDR3 nucleotides are TGCGCCAGCAGCGCGCTGACAGACTCATACGAGCAGTACTTC. It encodes CASSALTDSYEQYF.

This clone has more than one count but fewer than ten. J is TRBJ2-2 and V is TRBV2; D is undetermined. The CDR3 extends over 13 amino acids. Trimming removed 3 bases at V and 0 bases at J, with 2 bases between. The V gene's germline CDR1 is SNHLY and CDR2 FYNNEI. Written as DNA, the CDR3 is TGTGCCAGCAGTGACCCGAACACCGGGGAGCTGTTTTTT. This sequence encodes CASSDPNTGELFF.

The V call is TRBV15, the J call TRBJ2-3, with a weak D call TRBD1 (5 bases). This CDR3 is built from 15 residues. In germline, CDR1 is LNHNV, CDR2 YYDKDF (reference sequence). Trimming took 3 bases from V and 0 from J, leaving 10 bases between them. The CDR3 DNA reads as TGTGCCACCAGCAGGAGACAGCGAAGCACAGATACGCAGTATTTT. It codes for CATSRRQRSTDTQYF. Based on the CDR3 plus reference TRBV15 and TRBJ2-3, the full variable domain is DAMVIQNPRYQVTQFGKPVTLSCSQTLNHNVMYWYQQKSSQAPKLLFHYYDKDFNNEADTPDNFQSRRPNTSFCFLDIRSPGLGDTAMYLCATSRRQRSTDTQYFGPGTRLTVL.

This clone was picked up one time. The chain combines TRBV5-5 with TRBJ2-7; 11 bases match TRBD1. V shed 6 bases and J 2 bases; nucleotides not matched to a gene: 1. The CDR3 length is 13 residues. CDR1 is SGHKS, CDR2 YYEKEE, per germline (reference sequence). The CDR3 DNA is TGTGCCAGCATGGGACAGGGGGCCTACGAGCAGTACTTC. Translated: CASMGQGAYEQYF.

The chain carries TRBV2 and TRBJ1-2; D is undetermined. The germline CDR1 and CDR2 sequences are SNHLY and FYNNEI. The CDR3 has 14 residues. V was trimmed by 4 bases and J by 4 bases, leaving 13 bases between them. The CDR3 coding sequence is TGTGCCAGCAGTGTGGTGGGGTGGGGCTATGGCTACACCTTC. It codes for CASSVVGWGYGYTF.

The chain employs TRBV7-6 and TRBJ2-3, with 7 bases matching TRBD1. J lost 2 bases, V lost 4 bases, and 6 bases had no gene match. Germline CDR1 is SGHVS and CDR2 is FNYEAQ. The length of the CDR3 is 15 residues. The CDR3 reads CASSYTGAPTDTQYF. CDR3 in DNA: TGTGCCAGCAGCTATACAGGGGCACCCACAGATACGCAGTATTTT. Full variable domain (outside the CDR3, taken from reference TRBV7-6 and TRBJ2-3): GAGVSQSPRYKVTKRGQDVALRCDPISGHVSLYWYRQALGQGPEFLTYFNYEAQQDKSGLPNDRFSAERPEGSISTLTIQRTEQRDSAMYRCASSYTGAPTDTQYFGPGTRLTVL.

J is TRBJ2-7 and V is TRBV7-9, with D maybe TRBD1 (6 bases). The length of the CDR3 is 15 residues. Germline V lookup: CDR1 SEHNR, CDR2 FQNEAQ (reference sequence). V gave up 5 bases and J gave up 0 bases, with 14 bases separating them. The CDR3 nucleotides are TGTGCCAGCAGCACACAGGGCGAAAACTCCTACGAGCAGTACTTC. This encodes CASSTQGENSYEQYF.

The genes are TRBV5-1 and TRBJ1-1; TRBD1 is a possible D gene (6 bases). Trimming left V 4 bases short and J 4 bases short, with 14 bases between. Germline V CDR1 and CDR2: SGHRS, YFSETQ. The CDR3 is 14 residues long. The CDR3 coding sequence is TGCGCCAGCAGCCTAGTCCTAGGGGGCACTGAAGCTTTCTTT. This sequence encodes CASSLVLGGTEAFF.

The chain couples TRBV6-5 to TRBJ1-1; no definite D call. Germline CDR1 MNHEY, CDR2 SVGAGI. The CDR3 spans 13 residues. V was pared by 5 bases and J by 4 bases, with 11 bases between. CDR3 DNA sequence: TGTGCCAGCAGTCCTCGAGGATCCACTGAAGCTTTCTTT. It codes for CASSPRGSTEAFF.

This sequence joins TRBV2 and TRBJ2-7, with a possible D match to TRBD2 (5 bases). CDR1 SNHLY and CDR2 FYNNEI come from the germline V gene. V gave up 2 bases and J gave up 0 bases, with 11 bases separating them. The CDR3 is made up of 15 amino acids. CDR3 sequence (DNA): TGTGCCAGCAGTGAATGGACTCAGAGCTCCTACGAGCAGTACTTC. Amino acid sequence: CASSEWTQSSYEQYF.

This chain links TRBV27 with TRBJ2-3; 14 bases agree with TRBD2. Germline V gives CDR1 MNHEY, CDR2 SMNVEV (reference sequence). V was clipped by 8 bases and J by 5 bases; unmatched bases: 6. The CDR3 spans 15 residues. In DNA, the CDR3 is TGTGCCAGCTGCTGGACTAGCGGGAGGATAGATACGCAGTATTTT. Its protein product is CASCWTSGRIDTQYF.

The J gene is TRBJ1-5, the V gene TRBV27; D unresolved. Trimming took 1 base from V and 7 from J, leaving 5 bases between them. The CDR3 is made up of 12 amino acids. Germline values: CDR1 MNHEY, CDR2 SMNVEV (reference sequence). The DNA for the CDR3 is TGTGCCAGCAGTTTATATGGACAGCCCCAGCATTTT. Its translation: CASSLYGQPQHF.

The chain combines TRBV7-9 with TRBJ1-1; unclear D gene. This CDR3 region has 13 residues. The germline gives CDR1 SEHNR, CDR2 FQNEAQ (reference sequence). The V gene lost 1 base and the J gene lost 5 bases, with 8 bases spanning the gap. The DNA for the CDR3 is TGTGCCAGCAGCTTAGAAGGGAGGACTGAAGCTTTCTTT. It is translated as CASSLEGRTEAFF. Variable domain in full (rest from reference TRBV7-9 and TRBJ1-1): DTGVSQNPRHKITKRGQNVTFRCDPISEHNRLYWYRQTLGQGPEFLTYFQNEAQLEKSRLLSDRFSAERPKGSFSTLEIQRTEQGDSAMYLCASSLEGRTEAFFGQGTRLTVV.

The chain carries TRBV5-1 and TRBJ1-5; 9 positions match TRBD1. Germline V lookup: CDR1 SGHRS, CDR2 YFSETQ. The CDR3 is 17 amino acids. Unmatched junction bases numbered 13, after V lost 6 bases and J lost 3 bases. The chain's CDR3 is CASTPQGQGRNNQPQHF. CDR3 DNA: TGCGCCAGCACCCCCCAGGGACAGGGTCGGAACAATCAGCCCCAGCATTTT.